The T cell receptor beta chain described here comes from a study of beta chain features in type 1 diabetes. In the case of this clone: Its antigen is as yet unknown. The same CDR3 is also encoded by other DNA sequences in this sample.

CD45RO/CCR7/CD25/CD127/CD95/CD27 separated CD4+ naive, central memory, regulatory and stem cell-like memory cells by sorting. Broader study findings: Fewer insertions but more deletions were seen at VDJ junctions in type 1 diabetes patients. Moderately but significantly shorter TCRB CDR3s were found in Type 1 diabetes patients in all four CD4+ subsets.

Reverse transcribing all isolated RNA meant expressed TCRB transcripts were sequenced. Libraries were prepared by immunoSEQ multiplex PCR; TCRdb keeps only in-frame clonotypes and omits some of them. Of around 350,000 clones in the sample, roughly 13% were seen once. CDR1 and CDR2 from the germline V gene are SGHRS and YFSETQ. V was pared by 0 bases and J by 0 bases, with 7 bases between. CDR3 size: 14 residues. The chain links TRBV5-1 to TRBJ2-7; no clear D gene. This clonotype was sampled from a man between 18 and 29 years old in good health. The sequenced sample was naive CD4+ T cells from blood. The CDR3 nucleotides are TGCGCCAGCAGCTTGGGAACAAGCTCCTACGAGCAGTACTTC. Translating gives CASSLGTSSYEQYF.